This note documents a single T cell receptor beta chain sequence. Its antigen is undetermined. This sample was included in a study of regulatory T cells in long-lasting Graves disease. Relying on iRepertoire HTBI primers and Arm-PCR of CDR3 regions, the team built TCR beta libraries. TCRdb passed the multiplex PCR reads through MiXCR, listing each CDR3 protein once. The data hold a few hundred thousand distinct CDR3 sequences, with roughly 23% observed a single time. The time point was: persistent/refractory GD, antithyroid drugs over 5 years with positive TRAb. The TCR library was made from RNA extracted from PBMCs. V was clipped by 0 bases and J by 6 bases; unmatched bases: 11. Germline loops: CDR1 MGHRA, CDR2 YSYEKL. There are 16 residues in the CDR3. Regarding the study as a whole: TRBV28 was favored in persistent disease, as were TRBJ1-2 and TRBJ2-5.

The chain employs TRBV4-1 and TRBJ2-7; 7 nucleotides line up with TRBD1. Sequenced here: peripheral blood mononuclear cells (PBMCs), sampled when the disease was refractory, from a patient treated with antithyroid drugs. This sequence was found in a woman aged 40 to 49 with Graves disease. The CDR3 loop is CASSQDGRQGLGEQYF. The CDR3 DNA is TGCGCCAGCAGCCAAGATGGGAGACAGGGTCTAGGCGAGCAGTACTTC.